The T cell receptor beta chain described here comes from a study of T cell responses to AZD1222 COVID-19 vaccine (TCRdb year 2021). Looking at the study overall: AZD1222 recipients given second doses at about 4 weeks or at about 12 weeks were pooled, since spike-specific TCR depth and breadth were not found to differ between the two schedules. Enrollment into the trials was organized by age into subgroups of 18-55, 56-69 and 70-plus years, and those subgroups contained about 160, 30 and 59 TCR-sequenced participants, respectively. TCR sequencing covered 230 to 250 trial participants: 207 given two doses of AZD1222 and about 26 given two doses of MenACWY control vaccine.

From a lookup of the germline V gene, CDR1 and CDR2 are SGHTA and FQGTGA. V and J lose 0 bases and 0 bases, and a span of 3 bases separates them. From cysteine to phenylalanine, the CDR3 is 14 amino acids long. Just the 42-base CDR3 DNA is kept, in frame starting at base 1. The CDR3 regions of human TCRbeta chains were analyzed by immunosequencing. Per the original workflow: TCRs in the repertoires were matched against a reference library of SARS-CoV-2-specific TCRs that had been generated with the MIRA antigen-specificity platform. Breadth was defined as the fraction of unique TCRs that were SARS-CoV-2-associated. Depth was defined as the fraction of total T cells that were SARS-CoV-2-associated. Using the MIRA data, every spike-specific TCR was mapped to the spike region that the TCR reacted to and assigned to either a CD4 or a CD8 class. Log10-transformed breadth and depth values were compared by one-way ANOVA with Sidak's multiple comparisons tests. TCRdb provides this immuneACCESS table in a form limited to in-frame rearrangements. Some clones are lacking; in checked studies, under half of them reflect an unresolved V gene, and why the rest are absent is not known. V, J and clone size reflect that table, while D and trimming were determined from the DNA. The sample table holds approximately 180,000 clones, of which roughly 88% were seen once. The top ten clonotypes cover 6% to 8.5% of the sample.

What this sample's time point label stands for: baseline before first vaccination. The vaccinee samples were drawn from two UK trials, COV001 and COV002, one of which was a single-blind randomized controlled phase 2/3 trial testing AZD1222 (ChAdOx1 nCoV-19) in healthy adults. Trial participant PBMC samples were collected at day 0 and day 28 after the second dose for TCRbeta chain sequencing. Points on this clone: No antigen is known for it. No quality values exist for individual bases; no much larger clone is one base distant.

Study-level results and caveats: In the small 56-69-year group, the increase in depth fell short of significance, most likely because of low power. A significant rise in spike-specific TCR breadth and depth was observed after two AZD1222 doses relative to day 0 and relative to MenACWY recipients. No day 14 peak-response samples were available, so repertoires were characterized only after the peak T cell response. Reportedly, close to half of the unique spike-specific TCRs recognized epitopes lying outside the regions that are mutated in the B.1.351 and B.1.1.7 variants. Conclusions about previously exposed vaccinees were limited because only six AZD1222 recipients were SARS-CoV-2 seropositive at baseline. The vaccine-associated CD4 TCRs covered the entire spike protein, and the dominant responses fell in regions 160-218 and 743-854. Participants were mostly white British, with more females than males. The authors suggested clonal diversity may have been underestimated.

The receptor was isolated from an adult in good health. Sequencing used peripheral blood, obtained on day 0 of AZD1222 vaccination. Recombination joined TRBV7-3 with TRBJ1-3; the D gene assignment is ambiguous. The DNA is as follows: TGTGCCAGCAGCTTAACCAGCTCTGGAAACACCATATATTTT. It is translated as CASSLTSSGNTIYF.